This T cell receptor beta chain originates from a study of T cell responses to AZD1222 COVID-19 vaccine. This clone was seen a single time. The protocol was immunoSEQ multiplex PCR, while the TCRdb copy is restricted to in-frame clones and leaves out a portion. The sample records around 150,000 clones, just over 90% being singletons. The CDR3 is 12 amino acids. The germline V and J ends were trimmed by 7 bases and 4 bases, with 10 bases remaining between them. The sequence derives from an adult in good health. The sample was peripheral blood, taken on day 0 of AZD1222 vaccination. The rearrangement uses TRBV12-3 or TRBV12-4 and TRBJ1-1; no clear D. CDR3 nucleotide sequence: TGTGCCAGCACCTACATACCCACTGAAGCTTTCTTT. This sequence encodes CASTYIPTEAFF.